These 21 T cell receptor beta chains were sequenced from one sample in a study of identical twins. One entry per CDR3 protein results from TCRdb running MiXCR on the 5' RACE reads. In the table there are 400,000 to 550,000 distinct CDR3 sequences, 20% to 25% of which are singletons. In addition, the sample was reused for a study of T cells expressing NK-cell markers.

Sequenced material: CD4+ T cells sorted from blood. Every receptor here comes from a woman between 18 and 30 years old in good health.

This clonotype was seen more than once but under ten times. This rearrangement joins TRBV12-3 or TRBV12-4 to TRBJ2-3; no definite D call. The CDR3 is made up of 14 amino acids. V lost 2 bases, J lost 6 bases, and 12 bases lay in between. The CDR3 sequence is CASSLYSPTDTQYF. In DNA, the CDR3 is TGTGCCAGCAGTTTATACAGCCCCACGGATACGCAGTATTTT.

The CDR3 DNA is TGCAGTGCTAGGGATCGGCCCGGGGCCAACGTCCTGACTTTC. This gives the protein CSARDRPGANVLTF. J is TRBJ2-6 and V is TRBV20-1; D unclear. The CDR3 totals 14 residues. Trimming shortened V by 3 bases and J by 4 bases, and 10 bases separated the two germline ends. Looked up from germline, CDR1 is DFQATT and CDR2 is SNEGSKA (reference sequence).

This clonotype was seen at least ten times. V gene TRBV7-9 combines with J gene TRBJ1-5, with 7 bases that match TRBD1. CDR1 is SEHNR and CDR2 is FQNEAQ in the germline V gene (reference sequence). J gave up 5 bases and V 10 bases, and 5 bases lay outside the gene matches. The CDR3 runs 12 residues. The CDR3 loop reads CATRTGDQPQHF. Here the CDR3 DNA reads TGTGCCACCCGGACAGGAGATCAGCCCCAGCATTTT.

This clonotype was detected only a few times. The chain joins TRBV10-1 to TRBJ2-2; TRBD1 aligns across 7 bases. V lost 8 bases to trimming and J lost 1 base; unmatched junction nucleotides: 4. Germline V gene lookup returns CDR1 WNHNN and CDR2 SYGVQD (reference sequence). CDR3 length: 14 amino acids. CDR3 residues: CASRDSENTGELFF. CDR3 nucleotide sequence: TGCGCCAGCCGGGACAGCGAGAACACCGGGGAGCTGTTTTTT.

The chain joins TRBV11-3 to TRBJ2-1, with D uncertain. Germline CDR1 SGHNT, CDR2 YENEEA. The CDR3 spans 13 residues. Trimming stripped 5 bases from V and 7 bases from J, with 12 bases between. In nucleotides, the CDR3 is TGTGCCAGCAGCCAAACGAATAGGAATGAGCAGTTCTTC. It translates to CASSQTNRNEQFF.

This clonotype has only a few counts. V usage is TRBV25-1 and J usage is TRBJ1-2; D gene unclear. V was shortened by 7 bases and J by 5 bases, with 14 bases between the two germline ends. CDR1 and CDR2 (germline): MGHDK, SYGVNS. This CDR3 comprises 13 residues. The CDR3 sequence: CASTPAPGYGYTF. CDR3 DNA sequence: TGTGCCAGCACCCCAGCCCCCGGGTATGGCTACACCTTC.

The rearrangement uses TRBV7-3 and TRBJ2-5; 11 bases fit TRBD2. The CDR3 is 14 amino acids. V lost 7 bases and J lost 5; bases outside the gene matches: 6. Germline V gives CDR1 SGHTA, CDR2 FQGTGA. The CDR3 region has the DNA TGTGCCAGCAAGATTAGCGGGGGGGCGGAGACCCAGTACTTC. Protein sequence: CASKISGGAETQYF.

This chain links TRBV5-6 with TRBJ2-1; tentative D call: TRBD2 (6 bases). The germline CDR1 and CDR2 sequences are SGHDT and YYEEEE. The CDR3 sequence is 17 residues long. V was cut by 1 base and J by 6 bases, with 20 bases left in between. The CDR3 DNA reads TGTGCCAGCAGCTTGTTGGACCGGGACTCCAACACCAATGAGCAGTTCTTC. This encodes CASSLLDRDSNTNEQFF.

This clonotype occurred a few times. The V gene is TRBV12-3 or TRBV12-4, the J gene TRBJ2-1; TRBD2 agrees at 10 bases. The V segment lost 3 bases and the J segment 15 bases; nucleotides outside the gene matches: 8. The length of the CDR3 is 13 residues. The CDR3 region is CASSLSASGGGFF. CDR3 DNA: TGTGCCAGCAGTTTGTCGGCTAGCGGGGGTGGGTTCTTC.

The chain recombines TRBV4-3 with TRBJ2-3; 12 nucleotides agree with TRBD2. The length of the CDR3 is 17 residues. With 0 bases clipped from V and 4 bases from J, the junction kept 5 bases outside the gene matches. CDR1 and CDR2 from the germline V gene are LGHNA and YSLEER. The chain's CDR3 is CASSQESLAGGADTQYF. The CDR3 region has the DNA TGCGCCAGCAGCCAAGAGAGTCTAGCGGGAGGGGCAGATACGCAGTATTTT.

V usage is TRBV7-6 and J usage is TRBJ2-3, with 10 bases aligning to TRBD1. The germline V gene encodes CDR1 SGHVS and CDR2 FNYEAQ. J gave up 4 bases and V 5 bases, and 3 bases lay outside the gene matches. The length of the CDR3 is 14 residues. The CDR3 here is CASSRGQGADTQYF. Here the CDR3 DNA reads TGTGCCAGCAGCCGAGGACAGGGGGCAGATACGCAGTATTTT.

This chain links TRBV19 with TRBJ2-2; D is possibly TRBD2 (5 bases). Germline V gene sequence: CDR1 LNHDA, CDR2 SQIVND (reference sequence). The germline V and J ends were trimmed by 7 bases and 6 bases, with 12 bases remaining between them. CDR3 size: 13 residues. The DNA for the CDR3 is TGTGCCAGTATGTACGTCGGGGCCGGGGAGCTGTTTTTT. It translates to CASMYVGAGELFF.

This clonotype was seen only a few times. This sequence joins TRBV20-1 and TRBJ2-3; no definite D call. The CDR3 extends over 13 amino acids. V lost 3 bases and J lost 2, with 9 bases in between. The germline gives CDR1 DFQATT, CDR2 SNEGSKA (reference sequence). This CDR3 is CSASSRTTDTQYF. CDR3 coding DNA: TGCAGTGCTAGTAGCAGAACCACAGATACGCAGTATTTT.

The table lists this clonotype with a few counts. V usage is TRBV29-1 and J usage is TRBJ1-2; tentative D call: TRBD1 (5 bases). Germline CDR1 SQVTM, CDR2 ANQGSEA. The CDR3 contains 13 residues. Trimming pared 7 bases from V and 5 bases from J, leaving 17 bases between. CDR3 nucleotides: TGCAGCGCCGGGGACCGGCGTGGTTATGGCTACACCTTC. It codes for CSAGDRRGYGYTF.

This clonotype was observed a few times. Written as DNA, the CDR3 is TGTGCCATCAGTGAGTCGACTCGTACCTACGAGCAGTACTTC. It codes for CAISESTRTYEQYF. V usage is TRBV10-3 and J usage is TRBJ2-7; no clear D. In germline, CDR1 is ENHRY, CDR2 SYGVKD. CDR3 length: 14 residues. V lost 0 bases and J 2 bases, leaving 8 bases between the germline ends.

The chain couples TRBV20-1 to TRBJ2-1, with 9 bases aligning to TRBD2. Germline-derived CDR1 and CDR2 are DFQATT and SNEGSKA (reference sequence). V was pared by 0 bases and J by 4 bases, with 4 bases of the junction left unmatched. The CDR3 is 15 amino acids. CDR3 nucleotide sequence: TGCAGTGCTAGAGATGTTAGCGGGAGTTACAATGAGCAGTTCTTC. Amino acids: CSARDVSGSYNEQFF.

This clonotype was recorded a few times. The CDR3 spells CSARDMLDNYEQYF. The DNA of the CDR3 is TGCAGTGCTAGAGACATGTTAGACAACTACGAGCAGTACTTC. This chain connects TRBV20-1 to TRBJ2-7; D is undetermined. The V end lost 0 bases, the J end lost 3 bases, and 12 bases lay between the germline ends. There are 14 residues in the CDR3. Looked up from germline, CDR1 is DFQATT and CDR2 is SNEGSKA (reference sequence).

This clonotype has ten or more counts. This sequence joins TRBV4-1 and TRBJ2-1; D may be TRBD2 (5 bases). The CDR3 contains 15 residues. Germline V CDR1 and CDR2: MGHRA, YSYEKL. V was clipped by 4 bases and J by 0 bases, with 10 bases between them. In DNA, the CDR3 is TGCGCCAGCAGCCTAGCGTTTAGCTCCTACAATGAGCAGTTCTTC. Its protein product is CASSLAFSSYNEQFF.

The chain uses TRBV7-6 and TRBJ2-3; D is unclear. Trimming took off 3 bases at V and 2 bases at J, with 6 bases between the two ends. The germline V gene has CDR1 SGHVS and CDR2 FNYEAQ. There are 13 residues in the CDR3. The CDR3 loop is CASSLYNTDTQYF. For the CDR3, the DNA is TGTGCCAGCAGCTTGTATAACACAGATACGCAGTATTTT.

The V gene is TRBV4-3, the J gene TRBJ2-3; 10 bases fit TRBD2. The CDR3 loop spans 16 amino acids. The germline gives CDR1 LGHNA, CDR2 YSLEER. After removal of 2 bases from V and 6 bases from J, the junction contained 8 bases not matched to a gene. The CDR3 sequence is CASSQFSSGGIDTQYF. In DNA form, the CDR3 reads TGCGCCAGCAGCCAATTCTCTAGCGGGGGAATCGATACGCAGTATTTT.

This clonotype turned up a few times. V gene TRBV12-3 or TRBV12-4 combines with J gene TRBJ1-1; no reliable D call. V was clipped by 3 bases and J by 4 bases, with 9 bases between them. There are 13 residues in the CDR3. The CDR3 region is CASSFGVITEAFF. CDR3 DNA: TGTGCCAGCAGTTTCGGGGTCATCACTGAAGCTTTCTTT.